The 27 T cell receptor beta chains given below trace back to one sample, sequenced in a study of patients and donors after allogeneic stem cell transplantation. TCRdb re-derived calls from the RT-PCR reads in MiXCR, one entry per CDR3 protein. This sample has about a million distinct CDR3 sequences, with 15% to 20% found just once. The sequenced material came from blood, either unsorted or a sorted T cell fraction (not recorded which). These TCRs come from a human donor who was either an allogeneic HSCT recipient or a stem cell or donor lymphocyte infusion donor (not recorded which). It is not recorded whose cells these are; they may come from a transplant donor.

A few counts support this clonotype. The chain has TRBV20-1 and TRBJ2-1; possibly TRBD1 for D (5 bases). The ends were cut back, 6 bases at V and 3 bases at J, with 18 bases in the middle. The CDR3 covers 15 residues. Germline CDR1 reads DFQATT; CDR2 reads SNEGSKA (reference sequence). DNA of the CDR3: TGCAGTGCCCCCCCTATCCGTGGACACTACAATGAGCAGTTCTTC. It specifies CSAPPIRGHYNEQFF.

This chain joins TRBV29-1 and TRBJ1-2, with TRBD1 matching 9 bases. The V segment lost 6 bases and the J segment 4 bases; nucleotides outside the gene matches: 12. This CDR3 spans 15 amino acids. Germline V gene data show CDR1 as SQVTM and CDR2 as ANQGSEA. CDR3 in amino acids: CSVPTKTGGAYGYTF. The CDR3 DNA follows: TGCAGCGTACCTACCAAAACAGGGGGCGCCTATGGCTACACCTTC.

This clonotype was counted ten times or more. The genes are TRBV27 and TRBJ1-1; D remains unclear. This CDR3 has 12 amino acids. The ends were cut back, 6 bases at V and 5 bases at J, with 10 bases in the middle. CDR1 is MNHEY, CDR2 SMNVEV, per germline (reference sequence). CDR3 in DNA: TGTGCCAGCAGGGCCTCGGGAACTGAAGCTTTCTTT. This gives the protein CASRASGTEAFF.

This clonotype was counted a few times. The V and J genes are TRBV7-2 and TRBJ2-3; the D call may be TRBD1 or TRBD2 (5 bases each). Germline V gives CDR1 SGHTA, CDR2 FQGNSA. Deletions cut 5 bases from V and 3 bases from J, with 15 bases between. CDR3 length: 15 residues. CDR3 in DNA: TGTGCCAGCAGCGCCCAGGACACTAGAACAGATACGCAGTATTTT. The encoded protein is CASSAQDTRTDTQYF.

The chain has TRBV20-1 and TRBJ2-7, with D possibly being TRBD2 (8 bases). Germline V CDR1 and CDR2: DFQATT, SNEGSKA (reference sequence). The CDR3 consists of 14 residues. The ends were cut back, 5 bases at V and 4 bases at J, with 18 bases in the middle. In nucleotides, the CDR3 is TGCAGTGCTTCGAGGGGGCGCGGGGGGTACGAGCAGTACTTC. It yields the protein CSASRGRGGYEQYF.

This clonotype turned up a few times. The rearrangement uses TRBV7-2 and TRBJ1-1; TRBD1 is a possible D gene (6 bases). CDR3 length equals 14 residues. Germline V CDR1 and CDR2: SGHTA, FQGNSA. V was pared by 5 bases and J by 3 bases, with 13 bases between. The CDR3 nucleotides read TGTGCCAGCAGCGTTGGGGGGGCGCACACTGAAGCTTTCTTT. The encoded protein is CASSVGGAHTEAFF.

The table lists this clonotype with a few counts. The V call is TRBV5-1, the J call TRBJ2-3, with 9 nucleotides matching TRBD1. The V segment lost 6 bases and the J segment 4 bases; nucleotides outside the gene matches: 9. The CDR3 is made up of 15 amino acids. Germline values: CDR1 SGHRS, CDR2 YFSETQ. The CDR3 protein is CASTTGTGWSDTQYF. The CDR3 DNA reads as TGCGCCAGCACCACCGGGACAGGGTGGTCAGATACGCAGTATTTT.

This clonotype was counted only a few times. The CDR3 is CASSEFGNEKLFF. The CDR3 DNA reads TGTGCCAGCAGTGAATTCGGGAATGAAAAACTGTTTTTT. The chain links TRBV25-1 to TRBJ1-4; no reliable D call. This CDR3 is built from 13 residues. Per germline, CDR1 MGHDK and CDR2 SYGVNS. Trimming cost V 1 base and J 5 bases, with 5 bases left between them.

This chain links TRBV4-1 with TRBJ2-6; 13 nucleotides line up with TRBD2. The CDR3 sequence is 21 residues long. V dropped 2 bases and J dropped 3; count of bases not matched to a gene: 13. Germline CDR1 and CDR2: MGHRA and YSYEKL. This CDR3 reads CASSQLLSGTSGMRGANVLTF. The CDR3 DNA reads as TGCGCCAGCAGCCAACTTTTAAGTGGGACTAGCGGGATGCGTGGGGCCAACGTCCTGACTTTC.

This clonotype was counted a few times. The CDR3 region has the DNA TGCGCCAGCCCCCCCAGCTCCTACGAGCAGTACTTC. Amino acid sequence: CASPPSSYEQYF. This chain connects TRBV5-1 to TRBJ2-7; D is uncertain. Per the germline V gene, CDR1 is SGHRS and CDR2 is YFSETQ. CDR3 length: 12 residues. The V gene lost 7 bases and the J gene lost 0 bases, with 8 bases spanning the gap.

The sample holds a few counts of this clonotype. This rearrangement joins TRBV24-1 to TRBJ1-2; D is ambiguous. The CDR3 consists of 12 residues. Trimming left V 8 bases short and J 2 bases short, with 8 bases between. Germline V lookup: CDR1 KGHDR, CDR2 SFDVKD. This chain's CDR3 is CATMGENYGYTF. DNA of the CDR3: TGTGCCACCATGGGCGAAAACTATGGCTACACCTTC.

This clonotype was found a few times. The rearrangement links TRBV20-1 to TRBJ2-1, with TRBD2 matching 10 bases. CDR3 size: 15 residues. Germline assignment: CDR1 DFQATT and CDR2 SNEGSKA (reference sequence). Trimming at V came to 0 bases and at J to 10 bases, leaving 9 bases not matched to a gene. The CDR3 here is CSARETTSGSREQFF. The DNA for the CDR3 is TGCAGTGCTAGAGAGACGACTAGCGGGTCTCGCGAGCAGTTCTTC.

This clonotype occurred many times. This chain uses TRBV12-3 or TRBV12-4 with TRBJ1-5; D gene ambiguous. V lost 6 bases to trimming and J lost 5 bases, with 11 bases between them. The CDR3 consists of 13 residues. The CDR3 region has the DNA TGTGCCAGCAGCCGCGGACGGGATCAGCCCCAGCATTTT. Translating it yields CASSRGRDQPQHF.

The chain employs TRBV30 and TRBJ2-7; D is possibly TRBD1 (6 bases). V was trimmed by 3 bases and J by 7 bases, leaving 10 bases between them. CDR1 and CDR2 (germline): GTSNPN, SVGIG (reference sequence). The CDR3 is 11 residues long. The CDR3 reads CAWRRDREQYF. Written as DNA, the CDR3 is TGTGCCTGGAGGCGAGACAGGGAGCAGTACTTC. Full variable domain (missing parts from reference TRBV30 and TRBJ2-7): SQTIHQWPATLVQPVGSPLSLECTVEGTSNPNLYWYRQAAGRGLQLLFYSVGIGQISSEVPQNLSASRPQDRQFILSSKKLLLSDSGFYLCAWRRDREQYFGPGTRLTVT.

This clonotype has more than one count but fewer than ten. The CDR3 loop is CASSPGGKQYF. CDR3 coding DNA: TGTGCCAGCAGCCCCGGCGGAAAGCAGTACTTC. The V call is TRBV3-1, the J call TRBJ2-7; D call uncertain. The CDR3 is 11 amino acids. Germline V gene sequence: CDR1 LGHDT, CDR2 YNNKEL (reference sequence). Trimming took off 4 bases at V and 8 bases at J, with 9 bases between the two ends.

This clonotype has ten or more counts. The rearrangement joins TRBV5-1 to TRBJ2-7, with D possibly being TRBD2 (6 bases). The germline V gene has CDR1 SGHRS and CDR2 YFSETQ. Trimming removed 0 bases at V and 0 bases at J, with 10 bases between. The CDR3 length is 15 residues. In DNA form, the CDR3 reads TGCGCCAGCAGCTTGGTAAGCGGGCCCTCCTACGAGCAGTACTTC. Translation: CASSLVSGPSYEQYF.

This clonotype was observed a few times. In DNA form, the CDR3 reads TGTGCCAGCAGCGTAGGAGGCGGGAGACTGGACAATGAGCAGTTCTTC. Amino acid sequence: CASSVGGGRLDNEQFF. The chain uses TRBV9 and TRBJ2-1; 7 bases fit TRBD2. In germline, CDR1 is SGDLS, CDR2 YYNGEE. V lost 0 bases and J lost 5; bases outside the gene matches: 8. CDR3 length: 16 amino acids.

The chain carries TRBV6-2 or TRBV6-3 and TRBJ1-5; perhaps TRBD1 as D (6 bases). Germline values: CDR1 MNHEY, CDR2 SVGEGT. V was cut by 2 bases and J by 2 bases, with 10 bases left in between. This CDR3 spans 15 amino acids. CDR3 loop: CASSYQDSRNQPQHF. Written as DNA, the CDR3 is TGTGCCAGCAGTTACCAGGACAGCCGCAATCAGCCCCAGCATTTT.

This clonotype was counted only a few times. V and J are TRBV6-1 and TRBJ1-1; D call uncertain. The CDR3 loop spans 13 amino acids. The ends were cut back, 4 bases at V and 4 bases at J, with 10 bases in the middle. Germline CDR1 MNHNS, CDR2 SASEGT. The CDR3 spells CASSAKEGTEAFF. The CDR3 DNA is TGTGCCAGCAGTGCTAAGGAGGGCACTGAAGCTTTCTTT.

The chain has TRBV12-3 or TRBV12-4 and TRBJ2-1, with 8 bases aligning to TRBD2. V was pared by 7 bases and J by 0 bases, with 11 bases of the junction left unmatched. The CDR3 loop spans 17 amino acids. The CDR3 is CASTRVAGLHSYNEQFF. CDR3 nucleotide sequence: TGTGCCAGCACACGGGTAGCGGGGCTCCACTCCTACAATGAGCAGTTCTTC.

This clonotype was recorded a few times. The chain uses TRBV28 and TRBJ2-5; D is ambiguous. The V gene lost 5 bases and the J gene lost 0 bases, with 16 bases spanning the gap. The CDR3 loop spans 16 amino acids. Per the germline V gene, CDR1 is MDHEN and CDR2 is SYDVKM. Here the CDR3 DNA reads TGTGCCAGCAGTCCATCAGGAAAATCGTACCAAGAGACCCAGTACTTC. It translates to CASSPSGKSYQETQYF.

This clonotype was counted between two and nine times. V usage is TRBV16 and J usage is TRBJ2-7; no clear D. The CDR3 is 14 residues long. V lost 3 bases and J 2 bases, leaving 11 bases between the germline ends. Germline V lookup: CDR1 KGHSY, CDR2 FQNENV. The CDR3 is CASSHLRATYEQYF. Here the CDR3 DNA reads TGTGCCAGCAGCCACTTGCGTGCCACCTACGAGCAGTACTTC. The variable domain in full, with the rest retrieved from reference TRBV16 and TRBJ2-7, is GEEVAQTPKHLVRGEGQKAKLYCAPIKGHSYVFWYQQVLKNEFKFLISFQNENVFDETGMPKERFSAKCLPNSPCSLEIQATKLEDSAVYFCASSHLRATYEQYFGPGTRLTVT.

The table lists this clonotype with a few counts. The rearrangement uses TRBV7-2 and TRBJ2-7; perhaps D is TRBD1 or TRBD2 (5 bases each). This CDR3 is built from 13 residues. CDR1 SGHTA and CDR2 FQGNSA come from the germline V gene. In DNA form, the CDR3 reads TGTGCACCGTTGGAAGTGGGACCCTACGAGCAGTACTTC. This gives the protein CAPLEVGPYEQYF.

The rearrangement joins TRBV3-1 to TRBJ1-2; D is uncertain. CDR3 length: 15 residues. CDR1 and CDR2 (germline): LGHDT, YNNKEL (reference sequence). Trimming removed 0 bases at V and 2 bases at J, with 10 bases between. The CDR3 loop is CASSQDPSQNYGYTF. In DNA form, the CDR3 reads TGTGCCAGCAGCCAAGACCCGAGTCAGAACTATGGCTACACCTTC. Looking up the rest from reference TRBV3-1 and TRBJ1-2 gives the full variable domain: DTAVSQTPKYLVTQMGNDKSIKCEQNLGHDTMYWYKQDSKKFLKIMFSYNNKELIINETVPNRFSPKSPDKAHLNLHINSLELGDSAVYFCASSQDPSQNYGYTFGSGTRLTVV.

The gene calls are TRBV5-5 and TRBJ2-7; a weak D match, TRBD1 (7 bases). Germline CDR1 and CDR2: SGHKS and YYEKEE (reference sequence). The V gene lost 6 bases and the J gene lost 2 bases, with 15 bases spanning the gap. The CDR3 is 14 residues long. CDR3 loop: CASTNPGGTYEQYF. CDR3 sequence (DNA): TGTGCCAGCACAAACCCAGGGGGGACCTACGAGCAGTACTTC.

The chain links TRBV24-1 to TRBJ2-2; D gene unclear. The germline V gene has CDR1 KGHDR and CDR2 SFDVKD. CDR3 length: 14 residues. The germline V and J ends were trimmed by 4 bases and 6 bases, with 11 bases remaining between them. The CDR3 nucleotides are TGTGCCACCAGTGACCCTGACAAAGCCGGGGAGCTGTTTTTT. Amino acid sequence: CATSDPDKAGELFF.

The gene calls are TRBV29-1 and TRBJ2-7; no clear D gene. Germline CDR1 SQVTM, CDR2 ANQGSEA. The CDR3 has 16 residues. V shed 0 bases and J shed 6 bases, with 21 bases lying between them. CDR3 residues: CSVEDHPRSPDGEQYF. CDR3 nucleotide sequence: TGCAGCGTTGAAGATCACCCGCGCAGTCCCGACGGCGAGCAGTACTTC.